The clone carrying this T cell receptor (beta chain) was seen a few times. Its antigen is still unknown. These data originate in a study of Graves' ophthalmopathy and Graves' hyperthyroidism. Study background: Stable hyperthyroidism denotes an absence of ophthalmopathy throughout 18 months of follow-up. Study conclusions and caveats: The model achieved roughly 69% sensitivity and 72% to 75% specificity for ophthalmopathy progression. Blood was where most expanded thyroid clonotypes above 0.001 frequency also turned up. Classification of ophthalmopathy versus stable hyperthyroidism by a 13-signature model yielded around 90% sensitivity and about 83% specificity.

Amplifying from RNA transcripts, the study obtained TCR beta CDR3 regions. Following a first-round RT-PCR that used HTBI primers, a second-round multiplex PCR was carried out. From the multiplex PCR reads, TCRdb called clonotypes with MiXCR, one entry per CDR3 protein. The sample holds over a million distinct CDR3 sequences, 36% seen once. Germline V gene sequence: CDR1 SEHNR, CDR2 FQNEAQ (reference sequence). V lost 5 bases to trimming and J lost 0 bases, with 17 bases between them. This CDR3 is built from 16 residues. This rearrangement joins TRBV7-9 to TRBJ2-7, with no clear D. The material sequenced was peripheral blood or thyroid tissue (not recorded which). This TCR came from an adult man with Graves' hyperthyroidism. For the CDR3, the DNA is TGTGCCAGCAGCCAAGGGTCCAGGCAAACCTCCTACGAGCAGTACTTC. This codes for CASSQGSRQTSYEQYF.